The 14 T cell receptor beta chains below were found in one sample sequenced in a study of shared clonotypes between healthy human individuals. Only in-frame clones appear in the TCRdb table, and some are missing; sequencing was by immunoSEQ multiplex PCR. This sample has a few million clones, with roughly 95% found just once. The specimen was naive CD4+ T cells sorted from blood. Subset noted: CD45RA+ positively selected. These receptors were collected from a man between 18 and 29 years old in good health.

The rearrangement uses TRBV4-1 and TRBJ1-2; D gene uncertain. V dropped 0 bases and J dropped 7 bases, with 18 bases sitting between them. The CDR3 contains 16 residues. Germline CDR1 and CDR2: MGHRA and YSYEKL. CDR3 DNA: TGCGCCAGCAGCCAAGAAGAGGGCTGGGGTGAGGGTGGCTACACCTTC. It specifies CASSQEEGWGEGGYTF.

V is TRBV18 and J is TRBJ2-7; D gene ambiguous. The CDR3 runs 14 residues. Trimming left V 1 base short and J 4 bases short, with 11 bases between. CDR1 and CDR2 (germline): KGHSH, LQKENI. Written as DNA, the CDR3 is TGTGCCAGCTCACCACTTGGAACCCAGTACGAGCAGTACTTC. Residues: CASSPLGTQYEQYF. The variable domain in full, with the rest retrieved from reference TRBV18 and TRBJ2-7, is NAGVMQNPRHLVRRRGQEARLRCSPMKGHSHVYWYRQLPEEGLKFMVYLQKENIIDESGMPKERFSAEFPKEGPSILRIQQVVRGDSAAYFCASSPLGTQYEQYFGPGTRLTVT.

In the case of this clone: The sample holds other DNA sequences that translate to the same CDR3. CDR3 nucleotides: TGTGCCAGCAGTTACCCGGACAGGGGATATGGCTACACCTTC. As protein: CASSYPDRGYGYTF. This chain links TRBV6-6 with TRBJ1-2, with TRBD1 matching 9 bases. Germline-derived CDR1 and CDR2 are MNHNY and SVGAGI (reference sequence). J gave up 5 bases and V 2 bases, and 3 bases lay outside the gene matches. This CDR3 spans 14 amino acids.

V and J are TRBV4-1 and TRBJ2-3, with D possibly matching TRBD2 (6 bases). CDR3 length equals 15 residues. The germline CDR1 and CDR2 sequences are MGHRA and YSYEKL. V was cut by 3 bases and J by 6 bases, with 16 bases left in between. This chain's CDR3 is CASSQVGLHSDTQYF. The CDR3 bases are TGCGCCAGCAGCCAGGTGGGACTTCACTCGGATACGCAGTATTTT.

The chain is built from TRBV7-9 and TRBJ2-5; D may be TRBD1 (6 bases). The CDR3 consists of 15 residues. CDR1 is SEHNR, CDR2 FQNEAQ, per germline (reference sequence). V was pared by 1 base and J by 5 bases, with 14 bases between. CDR3: CASSLVYAGDETQYF. The CDR3 nucleotides read TGTGCCAGCAGCTTAGTGTATGCAGGGGATGAGACCCAGTACTTC.

The V call is TRBV7-2, the J call TRBJ1-1, with 8 bases lining up with TRBD1. With V trimmed by 6 bases and J by 6 bases, 9 bases remained unmatched. CDR1 is SGHTA and CDR2 is FQGNSA in the germline V gene. The CDR3 spans 14 residues. The CDR3 loop reads CASSWTGFVAEAFF. CDR3 coding DNA: TGTGCCAGCAGTTGGACAGGGTTCGTGGCTGAAGCTTTCTTT.

The chain has TRBV4-1 and TRBJ2-2; maybe TRBD2 (6 bases). The CDR3 covers 15 residues. Trimming shortened V by 3 bases and J by 3 bases, and 11 bases separated the two germline ends. Germline CDR1 is MGHRA and CDR2 is YSYEKL. CDR3 in DNA: TGCGCCAGCAGCCAGCCCCGGGAGTACACCGGGGAGCTGTTTTTT. Protein product: CASSQPREYTGELFF.

To note about this clone: Other DNA sequences in the sample encode the same CDR3. V and J are TRBV9 and TRBJ1-4; D not certain. This CDR3 contains 16 residues. V lost 0 bases and J lost 0, with 9 bases in between. Germline-derived CDR1 and CDR2 are SGDLS and YYNGEE. This CDR3 is CASSVGRGATNEKLFF. The CDR3, as DNA: TGTGCCAGCAGCGTAGGACGGGGTGCAACTAATGAAAAACTGTTTTTT.

The chain combines TRBV6-5 with TRBJ1-5; a weak D match, TRBD1 (6 bases). CDR3 length equals 14 residues. Germline lookup yields CDR1 MNHEY and CDR2 SVGAGI. Trimming took off 6 bases at V and 3 bases at J, with 12 bases between the two ends. The CDR3 DNA reads TGTGCCAGCAGGGGTCGGGGGCCCAATCAGCCCCAGCATTTT. Its translation is CASRGRGPNQPQHF.

The chain couples TRBV5-1 to TRBJ2-5; 8 bases line up with TRBD2. The J call could be wrong; TRBJ2-7 is a better fit for the DNA end. Germline assignment: CDR1 SGHRS and CDR2 YFSETQ. The CDR3 has 14 amino acids. CDR3 in amino acids: CASSSREGLYEQYF. The CDR3 DNA reads as TGCGCCAGCAGCTCTCGGGAGGGCCTGTACGAGCAGTACTTC.

This clone was seen a single time. DNA of the CDR3: TGTGCCTGGAGTGTACTTTCGGGAGCTCAGCCCCAGCATTTT. Its protein product is CAWSVLSGAQPQHF. This chain connects TRBV30 to TRBJ1-5; D is ambiguous. Germline V gene sequence: CDR1 GTSNPN, CDR2 SVGIG (reference sequence). The CDR3 runs 14 residues. Trimming removed 0 bases from V and 6 bases from J, with 12 bases in between.

The J gene is TRBJ1-1, the V gene TRBV6-1, with 8 bases matching TRBD1. The length of the CDR3 is 13 residues. Germline lookup yields CDR1 MNHNS and CDR2 SASEGT. The V gene end was trimmed by 10 bases and the J gene end by 5 bases; junction bases not matched to a gene: 9. CDR3: CATLGQGWTEAFF. The CDR3, as DNA: TGTGCCACTCTAGGACAGGGATGGACTGAAGCTTTCTTT.

Regarding this clone: The sample carries other DNA sequences with the same CDR3. The J gene is TRBJ2-1, the V gene TRBV9, with 11 positions matching TRBD2. Per the germline V gene, CDR1 is SGDLS and CDR2 is YYNGEE. The CDR3 has 15 residues. V shed 2 bases and J 4 bases; nucleotides not matched to a gene: 2. CDR3 bases: TGTGCCAGCAGCGTTAGCGGGGGGGTTTACAATGAGCAGTTCTTC. Translating it yields CASSVSGGVYNEQFF.

This chain connects TRBV2 to TRBJ2-3; 9 positions agree with TRBD1. The germline CDR1 and CDR2 sequences are SNHLY and FYNNEI. V gave up 10 bases and J gave up 2 bases; unmatched junction bases: 7. The CDR3 loop spans 14 amino acids. This CDR3 reads CATQQGAFTDTQYF. In DNA form, the CDR3 reads TGTGCCACACAACAGGGGGCTTTCACAGATACGCAGTATTTT. The full variable domain, its missing parts supplied by reference TRBV2 and TRBJ2-3, is EPEVTQTPSHQVTQMGQEVILRCVPISNHLYFYWYRQILGQKVEFLVSFYNNEISEKSEIFDDQFSVERPDGSNFTLKIRSTKLEDSAMYFCATQQGAFTDTQYFGPGTRLTVL.